This passage covers 16 T cell receptor beta chains from one sample sequenced in a study of shared clonotypes between healthy human individuals. TCRdb's table, derived via immunoSEQ multiplex PCR, lists solely in-frame clones and lacks some. This sample has some 1.1 million clones; approximately 80% occur once, and the top ten carry about 0.89%. Sequences were obtained from memory CD4+ T cells from PBMCs. Subset here: CD45RA-negative fraction. These receptors came from a man aged 18 to 30 in good health. Some clones in this sample may be carry-over from other donors' samples.

Turning to this clone: The same CDR3 is also encoded by other DNA sequences in this sample. V usage is TRBV5-6 and J usage is TRBJ1-1; D gene ambiguous. The CDR3 runs 13 residues. Trimming cost V 0 bases and J 1 base, with 4 bases left between them. CDR1 SGHDT and CDR2 YYEEEE come from the germline V gene. CDR3 DNA: TGTGCCAGCAGCTTGGTATCGAACACTGAAGCTTTCTTT. Translating it yields CASSLVSNTEAFF. Using reference TRBV5-6 and TRBJ1-1 for the parts outside the CDR3, the full variable domain is DAGVTQSPTHLIKTRGQQVTLRCSPKSGHDTVSWYQQALGQGPQFIFQYYEEEERQRGNFPDRFSGHQFPNYSSELNVNALLLGDSALYLCASSLVSNTEAFFGQGTRLTVV.

V gene TRBV7-3 combines with J gene TRBJ2-3, with D unresolved. CDR3 length: 17 residues. Germline values: CDR1 SGHTA, CDR2 FQGTGA. V lost 5 bases and J lost 0, with 18 bases in between. The CDR3 DNA reads as TGTGCCAGCAGCGAGGTCGGGTCGATGAGTAGCACAGATACGCAGTATTTT. As protein: CASSEVGSMSSTDTQYF.

The rearrangement joins TRBV19 to TRBJ1-5; 7 bases map to TRBD1. Germline V gene lookup returns CDR1 LNHDA and CDR2 SQIVND (reference sequence). J was trimmed by 4 bases and V by 5 bases; bases with no gene match: 2. There are 13 residues in the CDR3. The CDR3 DNA reads TGTGCCAGTAGTTGGGACAGAAATCAGCCCCAGCATTTT. Encoded protein: CASSWDRNQPQHF.

V is TRBV7-2 and J is TRBJ1-2, with unresolved D. Trimming removed 1 base from V and 5 bases from J, with 11 bases in between. The CDR3 length is 14 residues. Germline CDR1 and CDR2: SGHTA and FQGNSA. The CDR3: CASSLVGTEYGYTF. The CDR3 DNA follows: TGTGCCAGCAGCTTAGTCGGCACCGAATATGGCTACACCTTC. Full variable domain (missing parts from reference TRBV7-2 and TRBJ1-2): GAGVSQSPSNKVTEKGKDVELRCDPISGHTALYWYRQSLGQGLEFLIYFQGNSAPDKSGLPSDRFSAERTGGSVSTLTIQRTQQEDSAVYLCASSLVGTEYGYTFGSGTRLTVV.

J is TRBJ2-7 and V is TRBV7-2; D gene unclear. This CDR3 spans 11 amino acids. The V and J ends lost 5 bases and 4 bases respectively, with 6 bases between them. In germline, CDR1 is SGHTA, CDR2 FQGNSA. DNA for the CDR3: TGTGCCAGCAGCCTTCAGTACGAGCAGTACTTC. Its translation is CASSLQYEQYF. The variable domain in full, with the rest retrieved from reference TRBV7-2 and TRBJ2-7, is GAGVSQSPSNKVTEKGKDVELRCDPISGHTALYWYRQSLGQGLEFLIYFQGNSAPDKSGLPSDRFSAERTGGSVSTLTIQRTQQEDSAVYLCASSLQYEQYFGPGTRLTVT.

The chain couples TRBV2 to TRBJ1-1; D may be TRBD1 (6 bases). Trimming cost V 7 bases and J 1 base, with 10 bases left between them. Germline assignment: CDR1 SNHLY and CDR2 FYNNEI. The CDR3 has 13 residues. The CDR3 reads CASNEGGNTEAFF. Here the CDR3 DNA reads TGTGCCAGCAACGAGGGGGGGAACACTGAAGCTTTCTTT.

This chain joins TRBV6-4 and TRBJ1-1; no clear D gene. The CDR3 runs to 16 residues. V lost 6 bases and J lost 3, with 20 bases in between. CDR1 MRHNA and CDR2 SNTAGT come from the germline V gene. CDR3 DNA: TGTGCCAGCAGCCCGACTTGGATGGGGAAGGACACTGAAGCTTTCTTT. Translated, it gives CASSPTWMGKDTEAFF.

J is TRBJ1-1 and V is TRBV28, with D perhaps TRBD1 (5 bases). Germline V gene data show CDR1 as MDHEN and CDR2 as SYDVKM. V was trimmed by 1 base and J by 3 bases, leaving 12 bases between them. The CDR3 loop spans 15 amino acids. The DNA of the CDR3 is TGTGCCAGCAGTTTATCCGGGGCTCAGTACACTGAAGCTTTCTTT. This codes for CASSLSGAQYTEAFF.

The J gene is TRBJ1-1, the V gene TRBV18; 8 positions agree with TRBD1. The trim removed 3 bases at V and 4 bases at J, leaving 10 bases unmatched. CDR1 KGHSH and CDR2 LQKENI come from the germline V gene. There are 16 residues in the CDR3. The CDR3 DNA is TGTGCCAGCTCACCTGCTAGACAGGGGAGAGGCACTGAAGCTTTCTTT. Its translation is CASSPARQGRGTEAFF.

The chain couples TRBV20-1 to TRBJ1-4, with D unresolved. This CDR3 is built from 11 residues. CDR1 is DFQATT, CDR2 SNEGSKA, per germline (reference sequence). V was trimmed by 6 bases and J by 7 bases, leaving 9 bases between them. CDR3 coding DNA: TGCAGTGCGGCGAGGTCTGAAAAACTGTTTTTT. The encoded protein is CSAARSEKLFF.

The chain recombines TRBV4-2 with TRBJ2-1; D is possibly TRBD2 (7 bases). The CDR3 runs 20 residues. V lost 2 bases, J lost 2 bases, and 25 bases lay in between. Germline V gene data show CDR1 as LGHNA and CDR2 as YNFKEQ. CDR3 sequence (DNA): TGTGCCAGCAGCCAACAGGGGAAGGTGTGGATAGCGGGTACCTACAATGAGCAGTTCTTC. Protein product: CASSQQGKVWIAGTYNEQFF.

This clone was counted only a few times. The gene calls are TRBV2 and TRBJ1-1; tentative D call: TRBD1 (6 bases). The CDR3 loop spans 14 amino acids. In germline, CDR1 is SNHLY, CDR2 FYNNEI. V was pared by 4 bases and J by 4 bases, with 13 bases between. In nucleotides, the CDR3 is TGTGCCAGCAGTGTAGGGGGGCGATCCACTGAAGCTTTCTTT. Encoded protein: CASSVGGRSTEAFF.

In DNA form, the CDR3 reads TGTGCCAGCAGCTTAGGAGCAGGGATGGACACCATATATTTT. Its protein is CASSLGAGMDTIYF. The chain recombines TRBV7-2 with TRBJ1-3, with D perhaps TRBD1 (5 bases). The V end lost 1 base, the J end lost 8 bases, and 12 bases lay between the germline ends. The germline V gene has CDR1 SGHTA and CDR2 FQGNSA. The CDR3 has 14 amino acids.

The chain has TRBV5-1 and TRBJ2-1, with 7 bases aligning to TRBD2. This CDR3 is built from 14 residues. Trimming removed 4 bases from V and 6 bases from J; junction bases left unmatched: 7. In germline, CDR1 is SGHRS, CDR2 YFSETQ. CDR3 DNA sequence: TGCGCCAGCAGCCTCTCGACGGGGGGCAATGAGCAGTTCTTC. It is translated as CASSLSTGGNEQFF.

The chain uses TRBV18 and TRBJ2-7; the match to TRBD2 covers 7 bases. The CDR3 runs to 15 residues. V shed 0 bases and J 2 bases; nucleotides not matched to a gene: 4. Germline loops: CDR1 KGHSH, CDR2 LQKENI. CDR3 region: CASSPPGRGAYEQYF. In DNA form, the CDR3 reads TGTGCCAGCTCACCACCGGGACGGGGGGCCTACGAGCAGTACTTC.

In its sample, this clone was seen a few times. In DNA, the CDR3 is TGCGCCAGCAGTGAGTCGACTAGCGGGAGAGTGGATACGCAGTATTTT. Translating gives CASSESTSGRVDTQYF. The genes are TRBV10-2 and TRBJ2-3, with 12 positions matching TRBD2. The trim removed 0 bases at V and 6 bases at J, leaving 4 bases unmatched. This CDR3 spans 16 amino acids. Germline assignment: CDR1 WSHSY and CDR2 SAAADI.